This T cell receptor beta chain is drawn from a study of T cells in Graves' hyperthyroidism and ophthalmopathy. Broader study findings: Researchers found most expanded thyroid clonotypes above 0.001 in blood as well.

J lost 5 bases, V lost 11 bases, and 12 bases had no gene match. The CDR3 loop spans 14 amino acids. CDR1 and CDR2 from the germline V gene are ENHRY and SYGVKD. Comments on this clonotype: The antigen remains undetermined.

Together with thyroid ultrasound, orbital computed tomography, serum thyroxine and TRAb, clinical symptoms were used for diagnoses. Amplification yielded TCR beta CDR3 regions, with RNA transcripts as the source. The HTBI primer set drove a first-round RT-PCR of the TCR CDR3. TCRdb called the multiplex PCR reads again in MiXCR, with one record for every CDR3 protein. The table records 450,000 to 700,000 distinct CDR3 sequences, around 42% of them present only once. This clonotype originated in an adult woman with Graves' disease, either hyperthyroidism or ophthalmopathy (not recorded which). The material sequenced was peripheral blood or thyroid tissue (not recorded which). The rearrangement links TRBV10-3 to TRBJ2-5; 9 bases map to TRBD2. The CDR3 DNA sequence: TGTGCCCCTCGGGTAGCGGGAGAAGCGGAGACCCAGTACTTC. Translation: CAPRVAGEAETQYF.